The 29 T cell receptor beta chains below were found in one sample sequenced in a study of shared clonotypes between healthy human individuals. Assay: immunoSEQ multiplex PCR; the TCRdb copy retains only in-frame clones and omits some. The sample lists 2.5 million or so clones, around nine tenths occurring once. The sequencing input was naive CD4+ T cells sorted from blood. Subset given: CD45RA+ positively selected. These receptors were taken from a young man in good health.

The J gene is TRBJ2-5, the V gene TRBV10-3, with D perhaps TRBD1 (5 bases). Matching the DNA end better, TRBJ2-7 makes the J call doubtful. This CDR3 has 14 amino acids. Germline CDR1 and CDR2: ENHRY and SYGVKD. The CDR3: CAISGDSLSYEQYF. The CDR3 nucleotides are TGTGCCATCAGTGGCGACAGCCTATCCTACGAGCAGTACTTC.

V usage is TRBV5-1 and J usage is TRBJ2-2; 10 bases match TRBD1. This CDR3 region has 16 residues. Looked up from germline, CDR1 is SGHRS and CDR2 is YFSETQ. Trimming at V came to 4 bases and at J to 5 bases, leaving 8 bases not matched to a gene. The CDR3 DNA follows: TGCGCCAGCAGCGTATTGACAGGGGGCCTTACCGGGGAGCTGTTTTTT. It codes for CASSVLTGGLTGELFF.

On this clone: Other DNA sequences from this sample encode an identical CDR3 as well. V gene TRBV5-1 combines with J gene TRBJ2-1; D gene uncertain. V lost 4 bases to trimming and J lost 5 bases, with 4 bases between them. CDR1 and CDR2 (germline): SGHRS, YFSETQ. CDR3 length equals 11 residues. The CDR3 sequence: CASSRDNEQFF. In nucleotides, the CDR3 is TGCGCCAGCAGCCGGGACAATGAGCAGTTCTTC.

This clone was picked up one time. This chain uses TRBV6-5 with TRBJ1-2, with D perhaps matching TRBD1 (6 bases). Germline CDR1 reads MNHEY; CDR2 reads SVGAGI. The CDR3 runs to 13 residues. Trimming left V 9 bases short and J 4 bases short, with 15 bases between. The DNA of the CDR3 is TGTGCCAGTCGCAGGGGAATTTTCTATGGCTACACCTTC. It codes for CASRRGIFYGYTF.

The chain combines TRBV9 with TRBJ2-7; no clear D gene. With 4 bases removed from V and 1 base from J, the gap between germline ends came to 12 bases. Germline CDR1 and CDR2: SGDLS and YYNGEE. CDR3 size: 14 residues. This CDR3 is CASSTTPQSYEQYF. The CDR3 bases are TGTGCCAGCAGCACCACTCCACAGTCCTACGAGCAGTACTTC.

As to this clone: Additional DNA sequences in this sample encode the identical CDR3. The CDR3 loop reads CATSRDRVSYEQYF. The CDR3 nucleotides are TGTGCCACCTCCCGGGACAGGGTATCCTACGAGCAGTACTTC. The genes are TRBV11-2 and TRBJ2-7; 9 bases match TRBD1. CDR1 and CDR2 (germline): SGHAT, FQNNGV. The CDR3 has 14 amino acids. The trim removed 10 bases at V and 1 base at J, leaving 8 bases unmatched. Full variable domain (remainder filled in from reference TRBV11-2 and TRBJ2-7): EAGVAQSPRYKIIEKRQSVAFWCNPISGHATLYWYQQILGQGPKLLIQFQNNGVVDDSQLPKDRFSAERLKGVDSTLKIQPAKLEDSAVYLCATSRDRVSYEQYFGPGTRLTVT.

Notes on this clone: This sample also contains other DNA sequences that code for the same CDR3. V gene TRBV9 combines with J gene TRBJ1-3; D not certain. The CDR3 sequence is 13 residues long. Germline V gene sequence: CDR1 SGDLS, CDR2 YYNGEE. Deletions cut 0 bases from V and 4 bases from J, with 5 bases between. Here the CDR3 DNA reads TGTGCCAGCAGCGTAGCAGGAGGAAACACCATATATTTT. Amino acids: CASSVAGGNTIYF.

This chain links TRBV18 with TRBJ2-1; 8 bases are a match to TRBD2. The CDR3 has 14 residues. Trimming at V came to 6 bases and at J to 6 bases, leaving 7 bases not matched to a gene. Germline CDR1 is KGHSH and CDR2 is LQKENI. The CDR3 DNA reads as TGTGCCAGCTCCCCTGGAGCGGGGGTCAATGAGCAGTTCTTC. Translated: CASSPGAGVNEQFF.

The gene calls are TRBV7-2 and TRBJ2-3; TRBD2 aligns across 8 bases. The germline V gene has CDR1 SGHTA and CDR2 FQGNSA. CDR3 length: 16 residues. Unmatched junction bases numbered 8, after V lost 0 bases and J lost 6 bases. The CDR3 protein is CASSLAGTSHGDTQYF. DNA for the CDR3: TGTGCCAGCAGCTTAGCCGGGACTAGTCACGGGGATACGCAGTATTTT.

This chain uses TRBV7-2 with TRBJ2-5, with 8 bases lining up with TRBD2. The CDR3 totals 14 residues. From germline, CDR1 is SGHTA and CDR2 FQGNSA. Trimming took 2 bases from V and 5 from J; bases not matched to a gene: 4. DNA for the CDR3: TGTGCCAGCAGCTTATCACGGGAGGGTGAGACCCAGTACTTC. It specifies CASSLSREGETQYF.

The chain is built from TRBV5-1 and TRBJ1-4, with TRBD1 matching over 7 bases. The CDR3 has 15 amino acids. Trimming at V came to 4 bases and at J to 7 bases, leaving 10 bases not matched to a gene. Germline V gene sequence: CDR1 SGHRS, CDR2 YFSETQ. This chain's CDR3 is CASSPQGGGGEKLFF. The CDR3 DNA follows: TGCGCCAGCAGCCCCCAGGGGGGTGGGGGTGAAAAACTGTTTTTT.

This chain joins TRBV15 and TRBJ2-3; tentatively, D is TRBD2 (5 bases). Germline V gene lookup returns CDR1 LNHNV and CDR2 YYDKDF (reference sequence). The CDR3 runs to 14 residues. V lost 1 base to trimming and J lost 2 bases, with 7 bases between them. CDR3 region: CATSRADFTDTQYF. The CDR3 DNA sequence: TGTGCCACCAGCAGAGCGGACTTCACAGATACGCAGTATTTT.

The rearrangement joins TRBV29-1 to TRBJ2-1; D is undetermined. The CDR3 is made up of 13 amino acids. CDR1 is SQVTM, CDR2 ANQGSEA, per germline. Trimming stripped 3 bases from V and 0 bases from J, with 6 bases between. The DNA of the CDR3 is TGCAGCGTTGAGGGCTCCTCCTACAATGAGCAGTTCTTC. Translated, it gives CSVEGSSYNEQFF.

Comment on this clone: Other DNA variants within this sample encode the same CDR3. The chain recombines TRBV5-4 with TRBJ2-3; D may be TRBD2 (7 bases). CDR3 length equals 15 residues. The V and J ends lost 0 bases and 3 bases respectively, with 11 bases between them. The germline CDR1 and CDR2 sequences are SGHNT and YYREEE (reference sequence). The CDR3 bases are TGTGCCAGCAGCTTGGGGGGGAGGGGGACAGATACGCAGTATTTT. Its translation is CASSLGGRGTDTQYF.

J is TRBJ1-4 and V is TRBV6-1; perhaps TRBD1 as D (6 bases). Trimming cost V 0 bases and J 0 bases, with 26 bases left between them. CDR3 length equals 22 residues. CDR1 and CDR2 from the germline V gene are MNHNS and SASEGT. CDR3 region: CASSEALSLAGEVRATNEKLFF. The CDR3 bases are TGTGCCAGCAGTGAAGCGTTGTCATTGGCAGGGGAAGTACGAGCAACTAATGAAAAACTGTTTTTT.

The chain couples TRBV7-2 to TRBJ1-1; a possible D gene is TRBD1 (5 bases). CDR1 SGHTA and CDR2 FQGNSA come from the germline V gene. The CDR3 is 15 amino acids. Trimming removed 1 base from V and 5 bases from J, with 14 bases in between. The CDR3 is CASSLVQGAGTEAFF. The CDR3 DNA follows: TGTGCCAGCAGCTTAGTTCAGGGAGCGGGAACTGAAGCTTTCTTT.

In the case of this clone: Other nucleotide sequences in the sample specify the same CDR3. For the CDR3, the DNA is TGTGCCAGCAGTGGGGGGCCCAATCAGCCCCAGCATTTT. Amino acid sequence: CASSGGPNQPQHF. The chain uses TRBV25-1 and TRBJ1-5; possible D gene TRBD1, 6 bases. CDR3 length equals 13 residues. With 4 bases removed from V and 3 bases from J, the gap between germline ends came to 7 bases. Germline V lookup: CDR1 MGHDK, CDR2 SYGVNS.

The chain recombines TRBV15 with TRBJ2-5; unclear D gene. Trimming cost V 2 bases and J 5 bases, with 6 bases left between them. CDR3 size: 12 residues. The V gene's germline CDR1 is LNHNV and CDR2 YYDKDF (reference sequence). The CDR3 nucleotides read TGTGCCACCAGCAGACCGATTGAGACCCAGTACTTC. It encodes CATSRPIETQYF.

The chain employs TRBV7-3 and TRBJ2-4; TRBD1 is a possible D gene (5 bases). The V end was cut by 2 bases, the J end by 6 bases, with 14 bases between. The CDR3 loop spans 15 amino acids. Germline V lookup: CDR1 SGHTA, CDR2 FQGTGA. DNA for the CDR3: TGTGCCAGCAGCTTAGGCCCACCCAGGGCAAACATTCAGTACTTC. The encoded protein is CASSLGPPRANIQYF.

The chain uses TRBV7-2 and TRBJ2-5; weak D call: TRBD2 (5 bases). With the DNA end fitting TRBJ2-7 better, the J assignment may be wrong. Germline assignment: CDR1 SGHTA and CDR2 FQGNSA. CDR3 length: 14 residues. Here the CDR3 DNA reads TGTGCCAGCAGCTCCCAACTAGGAACCTACGAGCAGTACTTC. Translating it yields CASSSQLGTYEQYF.

V and J are TRBV18 and TRBJ2-3, with D possibly matching TRBD2 (6 bases). Trimming pared 6 bases from V and 0 bases from J, leaving 13 bases between. The germline gives CDR1 KGHSH, CDR2 LQKENI. CDR3 size: 15 residues. The CDR3 DNA reads TGTGCCAGCTCGCTAGCGAGTCCTAGCACAGATACGCAGTATTTT. Translating it yields CASSLASPSTDTQYF.

This clone came up a few times. The chain combines TRBV5-1 with TRBJ1-5; no firm D call. V lost 7 bases, J lost 0 bases, and 8 bases lay in between. The CDR3 is made up of 13 amino acids. Germline CDR1 SGHRS, CDR2 YFSETQ. The CDR3 DNA follows: TGCGCCAGCCGAACGGATAGCAATCAGCCCCAGCATTTT. This translates into CASRTDSNQPQHF.

As regards this clone: Other nucleotide sequences in the sample specify the same CDR3. This chain connects TRBV11-2 to TRBJ2-3; tentative D call: TRBD1 (5 bases). Germline V CDR1 and CDR2: SGHAT, FQNNGV. The CDR3 loop spans 12 amino acids. Deletions cut 5 bases from V and 4 bases from J, with 7 bases between. The CDR3 coding sequence is TGTGCCAGCAGCCCACAGGCAGATACGCAGTATTTT. It encodes CASSPQADTQYF. The whole variable domain, remainder taken from reference TRBV11-2 and TRBJ2-3, is EAGVAQSPRYKIIEKRQSVAFWCNPISGHATLYWYQQILGQGPKLLIQFQNNGVVDDSQLPKDRFSAERLKGVDSTLKIQPAKLEDSAVYLCASSPQADTQYFGPGTRLTVL.

The chain recombines TRBV9 with TRBJ2-1; tentatively, D is TRBD1 or TRBD2 (6 bases each). V lost 3 bases, J lost 3 bases, and 13 bases lay in between. Germline CDR1 reads SGDLS; CDR2 reads YYNGEE. This CDR3 has 15 residues. CDR3 in DNA: TGTGCCAGCAGCGGGGCCGGGGGACACTACAATGAGCAGTTCTTC. It is translated as CASSGAGGHYNEQFF.

The chain links TRBV7-9 to TRBJ1-2; unclear D gene. The V gene lost 4 bases and the J gene lost 4 bases, with 13 bases spanning the gap. In germline, CDR1 is SEHNR, CDR2 FQNEAQ (reference sequence). There are 14 residues in the CDR3. The DNA for the CDR3 is TGTGCCAGCAGCTCCAATACCGGGATCTATGGCTACACCTTC. This codes for CASSSNTGIYGYTF.

Worth noting for this clone: Other DNA sequences of this sample code for an identical CDR3. The V and J genes are TRBV15 and TRBJ1-4; no definite D call. The V gene's germline CDR1 is LNHNV and CDR2 YYDKDF (reference sequence). The CDR3 length is 12 residues. The V gene lost 1 base and the J gene lost 7 bases, with 4 bases spanning the gap. For the CDR3, the DNA is TGTGCCACCAGCAGAGTTGGTGAAAAACTGTTTTTT. Translated, it gives CATSRVGEKLFF.

The V call is TRBV11-2, the J call TRBJ2-7; D gene unclear. Trimming pared 1 base from V and 0 bases from J, leaving 4 bases between. This CDR3 is 13 amino acids long. Germline CDR1 is SGHAT and CDR2 is FQNNGV. CDR3: CASSLGYSYEQYF. The CDR3 DNA reads TGTGCCAGCAGCTTAGGGTACTCCTACGAGCAGTACTTC.

The chain combines TRBV7-8 with TRBJ2-1, with 9 nucleotides matching TRBD2. J lost 5 bases, V lost 3 bases, and 2 bases had no gene match. The CDR3 contains 14 residues. The V gene's germline CDR1 is SGHVS and CDR2 FQNEAQ. In DNA form, the CDR3 reads TGTGCCAGCAGCTTCGGGACTAGCAACAATGAGCAGTTCTTC. Residues: CASSFGTSNNEQFF.

The chain links TRBV19 to TRBJ1-2; D not certain. Germline V gives CDR1 LNHDA, CDR2 SQIVND (reference sequence). V lost 0 bases and J lost 1, with 12 bases in between. This CDR3 has 16 amino acids. Here the CDR3 DNA reads TGTGCCAGTAGTATAGATCTTAATACTGGTAACTATGGCTACACCTTC. This translates into CASSIDLNTGNYGYTF.